This is a list of T cell receptor beta chains from one sample in a study of T cell responses to AZD1222 COVID-19 vaccine. Data came from immunoSEQ multiplex PCR; TCRdb stores just in-frame clones and leaves some out. This sample carries around 150,000 clones, 94% of them seen once, and the ten largest clones take over 0.95%. The input for sequencing was peripheral blood, taken on day 0 of AZD1222 vaccination. Source of these receptors: an adult in good health. Both conserved end residues are part of each CDR3. The order of the fields is V gene, J gene, clone size, D gene, CDR3 DNA, CDR3 protein. The D gene is left open where the match is weak. Clone sizes are given selectively: once, few, many, or a class where the clone is expanded.

V: TRBV5-6; J: TRBJ1-2; size: once; D: .; DNA: TGTGCCAGCAGCTTGGGTAGAGGGCCGTATGGCTACACCTTC; CDR3: CASSLGRGPYGYTF
V: TRBV7-9; J: TRBJ1-3; size: .; D: .; DNA: TGTGCCAGCAGCTTATCGGCATTCTCTGGAAACACCATATATTTT; CDR3: CASSLSAFSGNTIYF
V: TRBV24-1; J: TRBJ2-1; size: .; D: .; DNA: TGTGCCACCAGTGATTCCGGGACATATACCTACAATGAGCAGTTCTTC; CDR3: CATSDSGTYTYNEQFF
V: TRBV2; J: TRBJ1-2; size: .; D: .; DNA: TGTGCCAGCCAGAACTACAGGGCGTATGGCTACACCTTC; CDR3: CASQNYRAYGYTF
V: TRBV30; J: TRBJ1-1; size: once; D: TRBD1; DNA: TGTGCCTGGAGGCAGGGGGGCACTGAAGCTTTCTTT; CDR3: CAWRQGGTEAFF
V: TRBV5-1; J: TRBJ1-1; size: .; D: .; DNA: TGCGCCAGCAGAGAGGGAGCCTGGGGCACTGAAGCTTTCTTT; CDR3: CASREGAWGTEAFF
V: TRBV9; J: TRBJ2-1; size: .; D: TRBD2; DNA: TGTGCCAGCAGCGTAGACAAGCGGGGGGTGCAGTTCTTC; CDR3: CASSVDKRGVQFF
V: TRBV4-1; J: TRBJ2-1; size: .; D: TRBD2; DNA: TGCGCCAGCAGCCAGGTAGTGCGCGGGGGGCAGTTCTTC; CDR3: CASSQVVRGGQFF
V: TRBV11-2; J: TRBJ1-1; size: few; D: .; DNA: TGTGCCAGCAGCTTAATGACGGGGGAGACGAACACTGAAGCTTTCTTT; CDR3: CASSLMTGETNTEAFF
V: TRBV4-2; J: TRBJ2-1; size: .; D: TRBD2; DNA: TGTGCCAGCAGCCAAAAGTCTCCGGGAGGAGGTTATGATGAGCAGTTCTTC; CDR3: CASSQKSPGGGYDEQFF
V: TRBV11-3; J: TRBJ1-1; size: .; D: .; DNA: TGTGCCAGCAGCGAAACAGGGAGGTCCACTGAAGCTTTCTTT; CDR3: CASSETGRSTEAFF
V: TRBV30; J: TRBJ1-4; size: .; D: .; DNA: TGTGCCTGGAAGAAAGCGGTCAGTGAGGTTGAAAAACTGTTTTTT; CDR3: CAWKKAVSEVEKLFF
V: TRBV12-5; J: TRBJ1-3; size: .; D: .; DNA: TGTGCTAGTGGTTTGGCCCGTTTTCAGTCCGCTAGCTCTGGAAACACCATATATTTT; CDR3: CASGLARFQSASSGNTIYF
V: TRBV27; J: TRBJ2-1; size: .; D: TRBD1; DNA: TGTGCCAGCAGTTCCCGGACAGGGATGGGCAATGAGCAGTTCTTC; CDR3: CASSSRTGMGNEQFF
V: TRBV19; J: TRBJ2-2; size: .; D: .; DNA: TGTGCCAGTAGTATAGATCGGGAGGGGGCTGCTCAGCGGGAGCTGTTTTTT; CDR3: CASSIDREGAAQRELFF
V: TRBV7-9; J: TRBJ2-1; size: .; D: TRBD2; DNA: TGTGCCAGCAGCCCCGGGACTAGCGGGGGGTGGGAGCAGTTCTTC; CDR3: CASSPGTSGGWEQFF
V: TRBV29-1; J: TRBJ2-3; size: .; D: TRBD2; DNA: TGCAGCGTTTCACGGGAGGGGGATACGCAGTATTTT; CDR3: CSVSREGDTQYF
V: TRBV5-1; J: TRBJ1-2; size: .; D: TRBD1; DNA: TGCGCCAGCAGCTTTGGACAGGGAGGTTATGGCTACACCTTC; CDR3: CASSFGQGGYGYTF
V: TRBV11-2; J: TRBJ2-5; size: .; D: .; DNA: TGTGCCAGCAGCTTAGCTCGGATGGAGACCCAGTACTTC; CDR3: CASSLARMETQYF
V: TRBV12-3/TRBV12-4; J: TRBJ2-1; size: .; D: .; DNA: TGTGCCAGCAGTTTTGGGCAGGCCCTTGAGCAGTTCTTC; CDR3: CASSFGQALEQFF
V: TRBV4-1; J: TRBJ1-1; size: .; D: .; DNA: TGCGCCAGCAGCCAAGTCTTTTTAGGGGCTGAAGCTTTCTTT; CDR3: CASSQVFLGAEAFF
V: TRBV10-1; J: TRBJ1-1; size: once; D: .; DNA: TGCGCCAGCATTCTCTTCTCGAACACTGAAGCTTTCTTT; CDR3: CASILFSNTEAFF
V: TRBV3-1/TRBV3-2; J: TRBJ2-5; size: .; D: .; DNA: TGTGCCAGCAGGGGGTATTGGGAGCACGAGACCCAGTACTTC; CDR3: CASRGYWEHETQYF
V: TRBV5-1; J: TRBJ2-1; size: .; D: TRBD2; DNA: TGCGCCAGCAGCTTCGGATATCTAGCGGGAGGAGGTAATGAGCAGTTCTTC; CDR3: CASSFGYLAGGGNEQFF
V: TRBV7-9; J: TRBJ1-5; size: .; D: TRBD1; DNA: TGTGCCAGCAGCTTAGGACAGGGAAATCAGCCCCAGCATTTT; CDR3: CASSLGQGNQPQHF
V: TRBV9; J: TRBJ2-5; size: .; D: TRBD2; DNA: TGTGCCAGCAGCGTAGAGGTTAGCGGGGAGACCCAGTACTTC; CDR3: CASSVEVSGETQYF
V: TRBV7-9; J: TRBJ1-3; size: .; D: .; DNA: TGTGCCGGCCTTCAGGGATCCGGAAACACCATATATTTT; CDR3: CAGLQGSGNTIYF
V: TRBV7-9; J: TRBJ2-2; size: .; D: .; DNA: TGTGCCAGCAACCCGGGACGCATCGAGGACGCGATCTTCACCGGGGAGCTGTTTTTT; CDR3: CASNPGRIEDAIFTGELFF
V: TRBV3-1/TRBV3-2; J: TRBJ2-1; size: .; D: TRBD2; DNA: TGTGCCAGCAGCCCTCCTAGCGGGAAGTACCCTGGAACCTACAATGAGCAGTTCTTC; CDR3: CASSPPSGKYPGTYNEQFF
V: TRBV6-5; J: TRBJ2-5; size: .; D: .; DNA: TGTGCCAGCAGCAGCCAGGGCCAAGAGACCCAGTACTTC; CDR3: CASSSQGQETQYF
V: TRBV7-9; J: TRBJ1-2; size: .; D: .; DNA: TGTGCCAGCAGCTTAGATCCGGATGGCGGCTACACCTTC; CDR3: CASSLDPDGGYTF
V: TRBV15; J: TRBJ1-4; size: .; D: .; DNA: TGTGCCACCAGCAGAGATGGGGCAGATGAAAAACTGTTTTTT; CDR3: CATSRDGADEKLFF
V: TRBV10-1; J: TRBJ1-5; size: .; D: .; DNA: TGCGCCAGCATACTAGCTTTGGATGGCAATCAGCCCCAGCATTTT; CDR3: CASILALDGNQPQHF
V: TRBV7-9; J: TRBJ1-6; size: .; D: TRBD1; DNA: TGTGCCAGCAGCTCTCGGTGGGGGACAGGGAATTCACCCCTCCACTTT; CDR3: CASSSRWGTGNSPLHF
V: TRBV24-1; J: TRBJ2-5; size: .; D: TRBD1; DNA: TGTGCCACCAGTGGTAAGGGACAGGGTGGGGAGACCCAGTACTTC; CDR3: CATSGKGQGGETQYF
V: TRBV10-3; J: TRBJ2-5; size: .; D: .; DNA: TGTGCCATCAGTGAGGTCACTAGGTGGACCCAGTACTTC; CDR3: CAISEVTRWTQYF
V: TRBV7-8; J: TRBJ1-2; size: .; D: .; DNA: TGTGCCAGCAGCGCCATCGGGACGGAAAGTCTTTCGGGCTACACCTTC; CDR3: CASSAIGTESLSGYTF
V: TRBV7-8; J: TRBJ2-4; size: .; D: TRBD1; DNA: TGTGCCAGCAGCTTAGTCCCAGGGGGAAAAAACATTCAGTACTTC; CDR3: CASSLVPGGKNIQYF
V: TRBV18; J: TRBJ2-1; size: once; D: TRBD2; DNA: TGTGCCAGCTCCCAACTAGCGGGGGGAACCCCCGAGAATGAGCAGTTCTTC; CDR3: CASSQLAGGTPENEQFF
V: TRBV6-5; J: TRBJ1-1; size: .; D: TRBD1; DNA: TGTGCCAGCACAAGACCGACAGGGTTGAACACTGAAGCTTTCTTT; CDR3: CASTRPTGLNTEAFF
V: TRBV18; J: TRBJ2-1; size: .; D: TRBD1; DNA: TGTGCCAGCTCACCGCCCGGGACAGGGGGTCGCAATGAGCAGTTCTTC; CDR3: CASSPPGTGGRNEQFF
V: TRBV19; J: TRBJ1-3; size: .; D: .; DNA: TGTGCCAGTAGTATGTATCCTAGCTCTGGAAACACCATATATTTT; CDR3: CASSMYPSSGNTIYF
V: TRBV27; J: TRBJ2-1; size: .; D: .; DNA: TGTGCCAGCAGTCCCTACCTCTCCTACAATGAGCAGTTCTTC; CDR3: CASSPYLSYNEQFF
V: TRBV6-5; J: TRBJ1-1; size: .; D: .; DNA: TGTGCCAGCAGTTCCGACCGTGGGAACACTGAAGCTTTCTTT; CDR3: CASSSDRGNTEAFF
V: TRBV12-3/TRBV12-4; J: TRBJ1-1; size: .; D: .; DNA: TGTGCCAGCAGTCTCCGGTCGGATGGTGAAGCTTTCTTT; CDR3: CASSLRSDGEAFF
V: TRBV15; J: TRBJ2-5; size: .; D: .; DNA: TGTGCCACCAGCAGAGGGGAGACCCAGTACTTC; CDR3: CATSRGETQYF
V: TRBV2; J: TRBJ1-5; size: few; D: TRBD1; DNA: TGTGCCAGCAGCCTCAGGGGGAGTTTGTCCCAGCATTTT; CDR3: CASSLRGSLSQHF
V: TRBV3-1/TRBV3-2; J: TRBJ2-2; size: .; D: .; DNA: TGTGCCAGCAGCCAAGGCTATGGCGGGGAGCTGTTTTTT; CDR3: CASSQGYGGELFF
V: TRBV9; J: TRBJ2-2; size: .; D: .; DNA: TGTGCCAGCAGCGTAGGACTAGAGGGCGGGGAGCTGTTTTTT; CDR3: CASSVGLEGGELFF
V: TRBV9; J: TRBJ2-5; size: once; D: TRBD2; DNA: TGTGCCAGCAGCGGGGAGGGCGTGACCCAGTACTTC; CDR3: CASSGEGVTQYF
V: TRBV5-4; J: TRBJ2-3; size: .; D: .; DNA: TGTGCCAGCAGCCCGACCATCACAGATACGCAGTATTTT; CDR3: CASSPTITDTQYF
V: TRBV12-3/TRBV12-4; J: TRBJ2-3; size: .; D: .; DNA: TGTGCCAGCACCCACTCTAACACAGATACGCAGTATTTT; CDR3: CASTHSNTDTQYF
V: TRBV19; J: TRBJ2-1; size: .; D: .; DNA: TGTGCCAGTAGTGTCAGCCGCGCGACCAATGAGCAGTTCTTC; CDR3: CASSVSRATNEQFF
V: TRBV5-1; J: TRBJ1-2; size: .; D: .; DNA: TGCGCCAGCAGCTTGGCTCGGCAGCCTAACTATGGCTACACCTTC; CDR3: CASSLARQPNYGYTF
V: TRBV19; J: TRBJ2-5; size: .; D: .; DNA: TGTGCCAGTAGTATGTGGGCTAGAGAGACCCAGTACTTC; CDR3: CASSMWARETQYF
V: TRBV2; J: TRBJ2-1; size: .; D: TRBD2; DNA: TGTGCCAGCAGAGCTTCCCGGGACTACAAGAATGAGCAGTTCTTC; CDR3: CASRASRDYKNEQFF
V: TRBV19; J: TRBJ1-2; size: .; D: TRBD1; DNA: TGTGCCAGTAAGGACAGGGGAATCTATGGCTACACCTTC; CDR3: CASKDRGIYGYTF